Only a few counts were recorded for the clone carrying this T cell receptor (beta chain). The sample belongs to a study of blood T cell repertoires in COVID-19. Study overall: The analysed material was cDNA or gDNA that came from T cells, B-cell-depleted T cells, or PBMCs.

Sequenced by immunoSEQ multiplex PCR; TCRdb stores in-frame clones only, minus some. This repertoire shows around 200,000 clones, 65% to 85% found once; its top ten account for over 9.5%. The clonotype was recovered from an elderly woman with acute or convalescent COVID-19. The source material was peripheral blood.

The CDR3 nucleotides are TGTGCCAGCAGCCGCCGTACAGCTAACATGAACACTGAAGCTTTCTTT. Translation: CASSRRTANMNTEAFF. This chain joins TRBV14 and TRBJ1-1; D is unclear. Germline CDR1 SGHDN, CDR2 FVKESK. The CDR3 is 16 amino acids. V lost 4 bases, J lost 0 bases, and 15 bases lay in between.